These 28 T cell receptor beta chains came from one sample sequenced in a study of identical twins. TCRdb processed the 5' RACE reads anew with MiXCR; each CDR3 protein has one entry. The sample contains some 230,000 distinct CDR3 sequences, 5% to 7% of which appear only once. The sample was also reused in another study, on T cells expressing NK-cell markers.

The specimen was CD8+ T cells sorted from blood. These receptors came from a woman aged 18-29 years in good health.

CDR3 in DNA: TGTGCCGGACCCGGGCACATGGGAGGCTACACCTTC. It specifies CAGPGHMGGYTF. This chain links TRBV30 with TRBJ1-2; D not certain. The CDR3 covers 12 residues. Germline assignment: CDR1 GTSNPN and CDR2 SVGIG (reference sequence). V was clipped by 8 bases and J by 8 bases, with 18 bases between them.

This clonotype turned up a few times. This rearrangement joins TRBV9 to TRBJ1-1; TRBD1 matches 7 bases. With 3 bases clipped from V and 3 bases from J, the junction kept 5 bases outside the gene matches. CDR1 and CDR2 from the germline V gene are SGDLS and YYNGEE. The CDR3 covers 14 residues. The CDR3 DNA reads TGTGCCAGCAGCGGGACAGGCGAGTACACTGAAGCTTTCTTT. Translation: CASSGTGEYTEAFF.

This clonotype was seen more than once but under ten times. The rearrangement joins TRBV7-2 to TRBJ1-4; D gene unclear. The CDR3 runs to 15 residues. V lost 2 bases and J lost 2, with 9 bases in between. Germline V gene data show CDR1 as SGHTA and CDR2 as FQGNSA. The CDR3 here is CASSLSWATNEKLFF. The DNA for the CDR3 is TGTGCCAGCAGCTTAAGTTGGGCGACTAATGAAAAACTGTTTTTT.

This clonotype was observed at least ten times. The rearrangement links TRBV27 to TRBJ2-1; the D gene is possibly TRBD1 (5 bases). V shed 5 bases and J shed 0 bases, with 11 bases lying between them. The germline CDR1 and CDR2 sequences are MNHEY and SMNVEV (reference sequence). The CDR3 loop spans 15 amino acids. The CDR3 sequence is CASSLDRISYNEQFF. The CDR3 nucleotides read TGTGCCAGCAGTCTCGACAGAATCTCCTACAATGAGCAGTTCTTC.

This clonotype was counted a few times. The J gene is TRBJ1-2, the V gene TRBV2; the D gene is possibly TRBD1 (5 bases). This CDR3 spans 13 amino acids. The V gene's germline CDR1 is SNHLY and CDR2 FYNNEI. Trimming stripped 7 bases from V and 7 bases from J, with 16 bases between. The CDR3 DNA sequence: TGTGCCAGCATTTCCAGGGATGATGGTGGCTACACCTTC. Its translation: CASISRDDGGYTF.

The gene calls are TRBV19 and TRBJ2-3, with TRBD2 as a possible D gene (5 bases). CDR1 is LNHDA and CDR2 is SQIVND in the germline V gene (reference sequence). The CDR3 sequence is 14 residues long. Trimming pared 3 bases from V and 1 base from J, leaving 8 bases between. DNA of the CDR3: TGTGCCAGTAGTATGGACTCCCGCACAGATACGCAGTATTTT. It is translated as CASSMDSRTDTQYF.

This clonotype came up a few times. The V and J genes are TRBV3-1 and TRBJ2-5, with a possible D match to TRBD1 (6 bases). V was trimmed by 4 bases and J by 1 base, leaving 10 bases between them. Per germline, CDR1 LGHDT and CDR2 YNNKEL (reference sequence). The CDR3 runs 14 residues. DNA of the CDR3: TGTGCCAGCAGCCGACAGGCGCCCCAAGAGACCCAGTACTTC. Its translation is CASSRQAPQETQYF.

V and J are TRBV15 and TRBJ2-7; D is unresolved. The CDR3 extends over 15 amino acids. Deletions cut 0 bases from V and 0 bases from J, with 9 bases between. Germline CDR1 and CDR2: LNHNV and YYDKDF (reference sequence). The CDR3 protein is CATSRETDFSYEQYF. The CDR3 coding sequence is TGTGCCACCAGCAGAGAGACCGATTTCTCCTACGAGCAGTACTTC. Drawing the rest from reference TRBV15 and TRBJ2-7, the complete variable domain is DAMVIQNPRYQVTQFGKPVTLSCSQTLNHNVMYWYQQKSSQAPKLLFHYYDKDFNNEADTPDNFQSRRPNTSFCFLDIRSPGLGDTAMYLCATSRETDFSYEQYFGPGTRLTVT.

A few counts support this clonotype. The chain is built from TRBV19 and TRBJ1-2; no firm D call. Trimming cost V 3 bases and J 4 bases, with 12 bases left between them. The length of the CDR3 is 14 residues. The germline V gene encodes CDR1 LNHDA and CDR2 SQIVND (reference sequence). CDR3 coding DNA: TGTGCCAGTAGTATCTCCCAGATACTCTATGGCTACACCTTC. Amino acid sequence: CASSISQILYGYTF.

The J gene is TRBJ2-7, the V gene TRBV6-1, with D possibly TRBD1 on 6 matching bases. The V end lost 0 bases, the J end lost 6 bases, and 9 bases lay between the germline ends. The CDR3 runs to 13 residues. Germline V gene data show CDR1 as MNHNS and CDR2 as SASEGT. In DNA form, the CDR3 reads TGTGCCAGCAGTGAAGCCGGGACACTCGAGCAGTACTTC. Its translation is CASSEAGTLEQYF.

This clonotype came up many times. The chain recombines TRBV18 with TRBJ2-1; D not certain. Germline V gene sequence: CDR1 KGHSH, CDR2 LQKENI. Trimming removed 2 bases at V and 7 bases at J, with 9 bases between. The CDR3 sequence is 13 residues long. The CDR3 sequence is CASSPGSGNEQFF. DNA for the CDR3: TGTGCCAGCTCACCAGGTTCTGGGAATGAGCAGTTCTTC.

This clonotype has at least ten counts. The chain couples TRBV27 to TRBJ2-7; TRBD2 matches at 7 bases. The CDR3 covers 14 residues. The junction had 11 bases not matched to a gene; V was cut back by 8 bases and J by 4 bases. Germline assignment: CDR1 MNHEY and CDR2 SMNVEV (reference sequence). As DNA, the CDR3 is TGTGCCAGCGGCTCGCGAGCGGGAAAGTACGAGCAGTACTTC. Residues: CASGSRAGKYEQYF.

The rearrangement joins TRBV2 to TRBJ2-7; D gene uncertain. Germline values: CDR1 SNHLY, CDR2 FYNNEI. This CDR3 has 13 residues. Trimming shortened V by 8 bases and J by 2 bases, and 13 bases separated the two germline ends. CDR3 in DNA: TGTGCCAGCCGGGCAGCTCCCACCTACGAGCAGTACTTC. This codes for CASRAAPTYEQYF. The full variable domain, its missing parts supplied by reference TRBV2 and TRBJ2-7, is EPEVTQTPSHQVTQMGQEVILRCVPISNHLYFYWYRQILGQKVEFLVSFYNNEISEKSEIFDDQFSVERPDGSNFTLKIRSTKLEDSAMYFCASRAAPTYEQYFGPGTRLTVT.

The rearrangement joins TRBV27 to TRBJ2-2; 14 positions match TRBD2. Germline V gene sequence: CDR1 MNHEY, CDR2 SMNVEV (reference sequence). The CDR3 is made up of 16 amino acids. V lost 5 bases and J lost 7; bases outside the gene matches: 6. CDR3 sequence: CASSGGTSGSGGELFF. The CDR3 region has the DNA TGTGCCAGCAGTGGAGGGACTAGCGGGAGTGGCGGGGAGCTGTTTTTT.

The J gene is TRBJ1-2, the V gene TRBV13; possibly TRBD1 for D (6 bases). Trimming took 0 bases from V and 4 from J, leaving 12 bases between them. CDR1 and CDR2 from the germline V gene are PRHDT and FYEKMQ (reference sequence). The CDR3 contains 15 residues. The CDR3 spells CASSLGGGRGYGYTF. The CDR3 DNA follows: TGTGCCAGCAGCTTAGGTGGAGGCAGGGGCTATGGCTACACCTTC. Full variable domain (rest looked up from reference TRBV13 and TRBJ1-2): AAGVIQSPRHLIKEKRETATLKCYPIPRHDTVYWYQQGPGQDPQFLISFYEKMQSDKGSIPDRFSAQQFSDYHSELNMSSLELGDSALYFCASSLGGGRGYGYTFGSGTRLTVV.

The chain is built from TRBV19 and TRBJ2-1; D remains ambiguous. V lost 3 bases, J lost 3 bases, and 12 bases lay in between. The CDR3 spans 15 residues. CDR1 is LNHDA, CDR2 SQIVND, per germline (reference sequence). The CDR3 bases are TGTGCCAGTAGTATGGTGTTAGCTTACTACAATGAGCAGTTCTTC. This encodes CASSMVLAYYNEQFF.

This clonotype was observed a handful of times. This sequence joins TRBV20-1 and TRBJ2-5; TRBD1 matches at 10 bases. Germline V gives CDR1 DFQATT, CDR2 SNEGSKA (reference sequence). After removal of 4 bases from V and 5 bases from J, the junction contained 4 bases not matched to a gene. The CDR3 runs to 13 residues. The CDR3 protein is CSAMGQGSETQYF. The CDR3, as DNA: TGCAGTGCTATGGGACAGGGGTCCGAGACCCAGTACTTC.

This clonotype was picked up many times. This rearrangement joins TRBV7-2 to TRBJ1-1, with D tentatively TRBD1 (6 bases). Germline CDR1 reads SGHTA; CDR2 reads FQGNSA. This CDR3 has 15 amino acids. V dropped 4 bases and J dropped 10 bases, with 22 bases sitting between them. CDR3 coding DNA: TGTGCCAGCAGCTACGACCGAACTGCCGGGACACCAGCTTTCTTT. This gives the protein CASSYDRTAGTPAFF.

Many counts were recorded for this clonotype. V gene TRBV5-6 combines with J gene TRBJ2-3, with 7 nucleotides matching TRBD2. The CDR3 sequence is 15 residues long. The germline gives CDR1 SGHDT, CDR2 YYEEEE. J gave up 3 bases and V 0 bases, and 4 bases lay outside the gene matches. The CDR3 bases are TGTGCCAGCAGCTTGGCTAGCGGAGTAACAGATACGCAGTATTTT. This gives the protein CASSLASGVTDTQYF. Full variable domain (rest looked up from reference TRBV5-6 and TRBJ2-3): DAGVTQSPTHLIKTRGQQVTLRCSPKSGHDTVSWYQQALGQGPQFIFQYYEEEERQRGNFPDRFSGHQFPNYSSELNVNALLLGDSALYLCASSLASGVTDTQYFGPGTRLTVL.

This chain joins TRBV9 and TRBJ2-7; D gene unclear. Germline assignment: CDR1 SGDLS and CDR2 YYNGEE. The V end lost 0 bases, the J end lost 5 bases, and 9 bases lay between the germline ends. This CDR3 comprises 13 residues. This chain's CDR3 is CASSVGPSDEQYF. Written as DNA, the CDR3 is TGTGCCAGCAGCGTAGGACCCTCGGACGAGCAGTACTTC.

This clonotype was counted between two and nine times. The genes are TRBV7-9 and TRBJ2-7; D is perhaps TRBD2 (6 bases). V was pared by 5 bases and J by 7 bases, with 18 bases between. The CDR3 is 14 amino acids. Per the germline V gene, CDR1 is SEHNR and CDR2 is FQNEAQ (reference sequence). The CDR3 nucleotides are TGTGCCAGCAGCACTAGCTCCGGGACGTGGGAGCAGTACTTC. Translated: CASSTSSGTWEQYF.

This clonotype occurred many times. The gene calls are TRBV11-2 and TRBJ1-1; 11 nucleotides line up with TRBD1. The germline V gene has CDR1 SGHAT and CDR2 FQNNGV. The V gene end was trimmed by 5 bases and the J gene end by 4 bases; junction bases not matched to a gene: 3. The CDR3 is 14 residues long. The CDR3 DNA reads as TGTGCCAGCAGCCGGGGACAGGGGGGCACTGAAGCTTTCTTT. Translated: CASSRGQGGTEAFF.

This clonotype was observed a few times. J is TRBJ2-1 and V is TRBV7-2; 7 positions agree with TRBD2. The CDR3 totals 13 residues. The germline CDR1 and CDR2 sequences are SGHTA and FQGNSA. After removal of 5 bases from V and 9 bases from J, the junction contained 7 bases not matched to a gene. The CDR3 sequence: CASSRTSRGEQFF. In nucleotides, the CDR3 is TGTGCCAGCAGCCGGACTAGTCGGGGTGAGCAGTTCTTC.

This clonotype showed up just a few times. This chain links TRBV20-1 with TRBJ2-5; tentative D call: TRBD1 (6 bases). This CDR3 has 15 residues. Germline values: CDR1 DFQATT, CDR2 SNEGSKA (reference sequence). Trimming stripped 4 bases from V and 5 bases from J, with 20 bases between. CDR3 nucleotides: TGCAGTGCTACCCGCCGGGACATGCTATCGGAGACCCAGTACTTC. As protein: CSATRRDMLSETQYF.

The chain carries TRBV7-9 and TRBJ1-6; weak D call: TRBD1 (5 bases). V dropped 5 bases and J dropped 10 bases, with 18 bases sitting between them. The length of the CDR3 is 15 residues. Germline assignment: CDR1 SEHNR and CDR2 FQNEAQ (reference sequence). The CDR3 reads CASSVRDLKGSPLHF. CDR3 bases: TGTGCCAGCAGCGTACGGGATCTAAAGGGGTCACCCCTCCACTTT. Together with reference TRBV7-9 and TRBJ1-6, the CDR3 gives the full variable domain: DTGVSQNPRHKITKRGQNVTFRCDPISEHNRLYWYRQTLGQGPEFLTYFQNEAQLEKSRLLSDRFSAERPKGSFSTLEIQRTEQGDSAMYLCASSVRDLKGSPLHFGNGTRLTVT.

The J gene is TRBJ2-7, the V gene TRBV7-2; D unresolved. CDR3 length equals 12 residues. Between the trimmed V and J ends, which lost 3 bases and 8 bases, there was a span of 11 bases. Germline-derived CDR1 and CDR2 are SGHTA and FQGNSA. The CDR3 region has the DNA TGTGCCAGCAGCTTGTTTGACCGACAGCAGTACTTC. Its protein is CASSLFDRQQYF. Drawing the rest from reference TRBV7-2 and TRBJ2-7, the complete variable domain is GAGVSQSPSNKVTEKGKDVELRCDPISGHTALYWYRQSLGQGLEFLIYFQGNSAPDKSGLPSDRFSAERTGGSVSTLTIQRTQQEDSAVYLCASSLFDRQQYFGPGTRLTVT.

The sample holds many counts of this clonotype. In nucleotides, the CDR3 is TGTGCCAGCAGCCCCACCTTGCCCCAGTACTTC. Encoded protein: CASSPTLPQYF. V gene TRBV7-9 combines with J gene TRBJ2-5; D unclear. The ends were cut back, 5 bases at V and 9 bases at J, with 10 bases in the middle. Germline V gene data show CDR1 as SEHNR and CDR2 as FQNEAQ (reference sequence). The CDR3 contains 11 residues.

This clonotype was observed at least ten times. V is TRBV12-3 or TRBV12-4 and J is TRBJ1-2; no clear D gene. The ends were cut back, 5 bases at V and 7 bases at J, with 14 bases in the middle. The CDR3 contains 13 residues. As DNA, the CDR3 is TGTGCCAGCAGTCACCCGACCGAGGCTGGCTACACCTTC. It specifies CASSHPTEAGYTF.